These 25 T cell receptor beta chains were all obtained from the same sample, sequenced in a study of cytomegalovirus exposure and HLA in healthy donors. Both 60 Vbeta primers and 13 Jbeta primers went into the PCR. The data were produced by immunoSEQ multiplex PCR, yet TCRdb's version contains in-frame clones alone and is incomplete. The sample holds more than 95,000 clones, 60% to 80% seen once. The sample was PBMCs. The receptors derive from a man between 60 and 75 years old in good health and CMV-seropositive.

This clone has more than one count but fewer than ten. This chain uses TRBV18 with TRBJ1-5; a possible D gene is TRBD1 (5 bases). The CDR3 totals 14 residues. In germline, CDR1 is KGHSH, CDR2 LQKENI. V lost 4 bases to trimming and J lost 7 bases, with 14 bases between them. CDR3 loop: CASSQTSRGQPQHF. The CDR3 coding sequence is TGTGCCAGCTCACAGACCTCGCGGGGCCAGCCCCAGCATTTT. The full variable domain, in which reference TRBV18 and TRBJ1-5 provide the parts outside the CDR3, is NAGVMQNPRHLVRRRGQEARLRCSPMKGHSHVYWYRQLPEEGLKFMVYLQKENIIDESGMPKERFSAEFPKEGPSILRIQQVVRGDSAAYFCASSQTSRGQPQHFGDGTRLSIL.

The chain links TRBV7-9 to TRBJ2-5, with a possible D match to TRBD1 (6 bases). Germline V gene data show CDR1 as SEHNR and CDR2 as FQNEAQ (reference sequence). V was shortened by 4 bases and J by 1 base, with 13 bases between the two germline ends. This CDR3 is 15 amino acids long. Written as DNA, the CDR3 is TGTGCCAGCAGCTCCCCCTTGGACAGCCAAGAGACCCAGTACTTC. Its translation is CASSSPLDSQETQYF.

The gene calls are TRBV2 and TRBJ2-7; D is possibly TRBD2 (6 bases). The ends were cut back, 6 bases at V and 4 bases at J, with 19 bases in the middle. The CDR3 spans 15 residues. CDR1 and CDR2 from the germline V gene are SNHLY and FYNNEI. The chain's CDR3 is CASRGVDTGLYEQYF. The CDR3, as DNA: TGTGCCAGCAGGGGGGTGGACACGGGACTTTACGAGCAGTACTTC.

The V gene is TRBV9, the J gene TRBJ2-3; 7 bases match TRBD1. CDR3 length: 19 residues. Trimming took 0 bases from V and 0 from J; bases not matched to a gene: 13. CDR1 is SGDLS and CDR2 is YYNGEE in the germline V gene. Here the CDR3 reads CASSVELNPTGRSTDTQYF. CDR3 coding DNA: TGTGCCAGCAGCGTAGAGTTGAACCCGACAGGGAGAAGCACAGATACGCAGTATTTT.

This chain joins TRBV7-9 and TRBJ2-5; 8 bases agree with TRBD1. The closer fit of TRBJ2-7 to the DNA end suggests the J call may be wrong. This CDR3 contains 14 residues. In germline, CDR1 is SEHNR, CDR2 FQNEAQ (reference sequence). The CDR3 DNA reads as TGTGCCAGCAGCAAGGACAGGGCCCCTTACGAGCAGTACTTC. Encoded protein: CASSKDRAPYEQYF.

Here the CDR3 DNA reads TGTGCCAGCAGCTCCGGGACAGGGATTATGGATGAGCAGTTCTTC. Encoded protein: CASSSGTGIMDEQFF. The rearrangement joins TRBV7-3 to TRBJ2-1; 9 bases match TRBD1. CDR3 size: 15 residues. J was trimmed by 8 bases and V by 4 bases; bases with no gene match: 9. Germline values: CDR1 SGHTA, CDR2 FQGTGA.

The rearrangement joins TRBV5-1 to TRBJ1-5; possibly TRBD1 for D (6 bases). The CDR3 has 14 residues. Germline CDR1 reads SGHRS; CDR2 reads YFSETQ. The V end lost 3 bases, the J end lost 4 bases, and 11 bases lay between the germline ends. CDR3 sequence (DNA): TGCGCCAGCAGCTCTGGGGGCGCAAATCAGCCCCAGCATTTT. This translates into CASSSGGANQPQHF.

The table lists this clone with a few counts. The rearrangement joins TRBV19 to TRBJ2-2; TRBD1 matches at 7 bases. The germline V gene has CDR1 LNHDA and CDR2 SQIVND (reference sequence). The CDR3 length is 16 residues. Trimming took 7 bases from V and 7 from J; bases not matched to a gene: 15. CDR3 sequence: CASKAMETGLIGELFF. Here the CDR3 DNA reads TGTGCCAGTAAGGCTATGGAGACAGGGTTAATCGGGGAGCTGTTTTTT.

This clone was detected once. The rearrangement links TRBV9 to TRBJ2-7, with TRBD1 identical over 9 bases. The CDR3 runs to 14 residues. Germline CDR1 reads SGDLS; CDR2 reads YYNGEE. The V gene end was trimmed by 2 bases and the J gene end by 3 bases; junction bases not matched to a gene: 3. CDR3 sequence: CASSVGTGFYEQYF. CDR3 nucleotides: TGTGCCAGCAGCGTGGGGACAGGGTTCTACGAGCAGTACTTC.

This clone was observed once. This rearrangement joins TRBV5-1 to TRBJ2-5; TRBD1 matches 8 bases. The V segment lost 3 bases and the J segment 3 bases; nucleotides outside the gene matches: 7. CDR3 length: 15 amino acids. The germline V gene has CDR1 SGHRS and CDR2 YFSETQ. In DNA, the CDR3 is TGCGCCAGCAGCTCAGCGACAGGGGCAAAAGAGACCCAGTACTTC. Its protein product is CASSSATGAKETQYF.

The chain couples TRBV14 to TRBJ2-7, with TRBD1 matching 8 bases. CDR3 length equals 14 residues. Trimming cost V 8 bases and J 5 bases; bases outside gene matches: 11. CDR1 and CDR2 (germline): SGHDN, FVKESK. The CDR3 spells CASLDRDADHEQYF. The CDR3 coding sequence is TGTGCCAGCTTGGACAGGGACGCCGACCACGAGCAGTACTTC.

V and J are TRBV21-1 and TRBJ2-1; no DNA check was done on the table's D call, TRBD1. TRBV21-1 is flagged as a pseudogene. The length of the CDR3 is 17 residues. The CDR3 sequence: CASSKATLRDSYNEQFF. DNA for the CDR3: TGTGCCAGCAGCAAAGCGACGCTGCGGGACAGCTACAATGAGCAGTTCTTC.

This chain joins TRBV30 and TRBJ2-1; a weak D match, TRBD1 (6 bases). The germline gives CDR1 GTSNPN, CDR2 SVGIG (reference sequence). The V end was cut by 6 bases, the J end by 3 bases, with 18 bases between. The length of the CDR3 is 15 residues. CDR3: CACHPGDTFYNEQFF. The CDR3 DNA sequence: TGTGCCTGTCACCCCGGGGACACCTTCTACAATGAGCAGTTCTTC.

The gene calls are TRBV9 and TRBJ2-1; D unclear. The CDR3 runs 16 residues. Germline loops: CDR1 SGDLS, CDR2 YYNGEE. Trimming removed 0 bases from V and 0 bases from J, with 10 bases in between. Here the CDR3 DNA reads TGTGCCAGCAGCGTAGGCGGTCCCAGCTCCTACAATGAGCAGTTCTTC. Its protein product is CASSVGGPSSYNEQFF.

V gene TRBV4-3 combines with J gene TRBJ2-1, with 8 bases matching TRBD2. The germline V gene encodes CDR1 LGHNA and CDR2 YSLEER. CDR3 size: 15 residues. Losses at the gene ends were 0 bases for V and 8 bases for J; bases not matched to a gene: 6. CDR3 sequence: CASSQDTSGGDEQFF. Written as DNA, the CDR3 is TGCGCCAGCAGCCAAGATACAAGCGGGGGCGATGAGCAGTTCTTC.

On this clone itself: At one of its ends the junction is not consistent with the germline gene, which may arise from a read error. Other DNA sequences within the sample encode an identical CDR3. The chain uses TRBV6-1 and TRBJ2-5, with 10 bases fitting TRBD2. Germline assignment: CDR1 MNHNS and CDR2 SASEGT. The CDR3 runs 15 residues. The DNA for the CDR3 is TGCGCCAGCAGTGTAGCGGGGGGTGATGGAGAGACCCAGTACTTC. Translation: CASSVAGGDGETQYF.

The J gene is TRBJ2-3, the V gene TRBV27, with a weak D call TRBD2 (6 bases). The germline V gene encodes CDR1 MNHEY and CDR2 SMNVEV (reference sequence). CDR3 length: 14 residues. V was shortened by 2 bases and J by 4 bases, with 10 bases between the two germline ends. The CDR3 reads CASSLGGRSDTQYF. CDR3 nucleotides: TGTGCCAGCAGTTTAGGGGGGAGGTCAGATACGCAGTATTTT.

The chain links TRBV6-1 to TRBJ2-3; TRBD1 is a possible D gene (6 bases). V lost 2 bases and J lost 5, with 14 bases in between. Germline V gene sequence: CDR1 MNHNS, CDR2 SASEGT. This CDR3 has 15 residues. The CDR3 spells CASSEQGRFGDTQYF. CDR3 DNA sequence: TGTGCCAGCAGTGAACAGGGGCGGTTCGGAGATACGCAGTATTTT.

The chain recombines TRBV5-4 with TRBJ2-1, with a weak D call TRBD2 (6 bases). V lost 4 bases to trimming and J lost 4 bases, with 15 bases between them. Germline-derived CDR1 and CDR2 are SGHNT and YYREEE (reference sequence). The CDR3 totals 15 residues. As DNA, the CDR3 is TGTGCCAGCAGCCTCACGGGGGTTCTTTACAATGAGCAGTTCTTC. Translated: CASSLTGVLYNEQFF. Using reference TRBV5-4 and TRBJ2-1 for the parts outside the CDR3, the full variable domain is ETGVTQSPTHLIKTRGQQVTLRCSSQSGHNTVSWYQQALGQGPQFIFQYYREEENGRGNFPPRFSGLQFPNYSSELNVNALELDDSALYLCASSLTGVLYNEQFFGPGTRLTVL.

This chain joins TRBV19 and TRBJ2-3; D remains ambiguous. The CDR3 length is 19 residues. Germline V gives CDR1 LNHDA, CDR2 SQIVND (reference sequence). V shed 3 bases and J shed 2 bases, with 24 bases lying between them. CDR3 loop: CASSISLPWFSLSTDTQYF. DNA for the CDR3: TGTGCCAGTAGTATCTCTCTACCCTGGTTTTCTCTCTCCACAGATACGCAGTATTTT.

This clone was detected a few times. The V call is TRBV2, the J call TRBJ1-2; 11 bases align to TRBD1. With 6 bases clipped from V and 8 bases from J, the junction kept 5 bases outside the gene matches. The CDR3 is made up of 13 amino acids. In germline, CDR1 is SNHLY, CDR2 FYNNEI. This chain's CDR3 is CASRGTGGRGYTF. CDR3 sequence (DNA): TGTGCCAGCAGGGGGACAGGGGGAAGGGGCTACACCTTC.

In regard to this clone: Other DNA sequences in this sample translate to the same CDR3. This rearrangement joins TRBV5-1 to TRBJ2-7, with 11 positions matching TRBD1. Trimming removed 4 bases from V and 4 bases from J; junction bases left unmatched: 4. From germline, CDR1 is SGHRS and CDR2 YFSETQ. CDR3 length: 14 residues. This CDR3 is CASSPGQGGYEQYF. The CDR3 nucleotides are TGCGCCAGCAGCCCGGGACAGGGGGGATACGAGCAGTACTTC.

This chain connects TRBV19 to TRBJ1-6; possibly TRBD1 for D (6 bases). Trimming pared 5 bases from V and 8 bases from J, leaving 13 bases between. This CDR3 comprises 14 residues. Per the germline V gene, CDR1 is LNHDA and CDR2 is SQIVND (reference sequence). The CDR3 DNA reads TGTGCCAGTAGTCAACAGGGAGGGGATTCACCCCTCCACTTT. It yields the protein CASSQQGGDSPLHF.

V is TRBV5-8 and J is TRBJ2-1; 9 nucleotides agree with TRBD1. CDR3 length: 16 amino acids. Germline lookup yields CDR1 SGHTS and CDR2 YDEGEE. Losses at the gene ends were 4 bases for V and 4 bases for J; bases not matched to a gene: 9. The CDR3 DNA reads as TGTGCCAGCAGCAACACCGGGACAGGGTTGTACAATGAGCAGTTCTTC. This sequence encodes CASSNTGTGLYNEQFF.

V usage is TRBV6-4 and J usage is TRBJ2-3, with 12 bases matching TRBD2. Germline loops: CDR1 MRHNA, CDR2 SNTAGT. V was clipped by 8 bases and J by 1 base; unmatched bases: 4. The CDR3 is made up of 15 amino acids. For the CDR3, the DNA is TGTGCCAGCTCCTGGACTAGCGGGGGCACAGATACGCAGTATTTT. It encodes CASSWTSGGTDTQYF.